A selection of T cell receptor beta chains follows, all from one sample in a study of vaccination effects on CD4 cells after COVID-19. Profiling relied on immunoSEQ multiplex PCR, and the TCRdb table lists in-frame clones only, not all of them. Among approximately 47,000 clones listed, 60% to 85% were seen once. No antigen has been assigned to these receptors. Sequenced here: CD4+ T cells from PBMCs cultured without peptide, sampled before COVID-19 vaccination. Source of these receptors: a human donor who had a prior SARS-CoV-2 infection. Both conserved end residues are part of each CDR3. The D gene is left open where the match is weak. Clone size appears in some rows only: once, few, many, or a class for an expanded clone.

d_call,cdr3_length,j_call,clone_size,v_call,cdr3_nt,cdr3_aa
.,13,TRBJ1-3,.,TRBV12-3/TRBV12-4,TGTGCCAGCAGTTTTTTAGGGGGAAACACCATATATTTT,CASSFLGGNTIYF
TRBD2,16,TRBJ2-3,once,TRBV9,TGTGCCAGCAGCGCCCTAGCGGGAGTAGGCACAGATACGCAGTATTTT,CASSALAGVGTDTQYF
TRBD1,15,TRBJ2-5,.,TRBV7-9,TGTGCCAGCAGCCCCAGGACAGGGGCCCGAGAGACCCAGTACTTC,CASSPRTGARETQYF
.,14,TRBJ2-2,.,TRBV2,TGTGCCAGCAGAGGTGGCTCCCAGGACGGGGAGCTGTTTTTT,CASRGGSQDGELFF
.,16,TRBJ2-3,.,TRBV5-1,TGCGCCAGCAACCGGGACCGCGCAACTAGCACAGATACGCAGTATTTT,CASNRDRATSTDTQYF
.,15,TRBJ1-4,.,TRBV18,TGTGCCAGCTCACCAGCCCCTTCAACTAATGAAAAACTGTTTTTT,CASSPAPSTNEKLFF
TRBD2,14,TRBJ2-1,.,TRBV7-2,TGTGCCAGCAGCTTCTTAGCGGGAGATGGTGAGCAGTTCTTC,CASSFLAGDGEQFF
.,15,TRBJ2-1,few,TRBV9,TGTGCCAGCAGCCTAGGAGAGGGCTCCTACAATGAGCAGTTCTTC,CASSLGEGSYNEQFF
TRBD1,16,TRBJ2-5,.,TRBV7-9,TGTGCCAGCAGCTTAGTAAGGGTAGGGGGCATGGAGACCCAGTACTTC,CASSLVRVGGMETQYF
.,12,TRBJ2-5,.,TRBV30,TGTGCCTGGAGTGTACAGTTTGAGACCCAGTACTTC,CAWSVQFETQYF
TRBD2,16,TRBJ2-1,.,TRBV12-5,TGTGCTAGTGGTTTGTCAGCGGGGGGGCCCTACAATGAGCAGTTCTTC,CASGLSAGGPYNEQFF
.,13,TRBJ2-5,.,TRBV2,TGTGCCAGCAGTGAATGGGTCCAAGAGACCCAGTACTTC,CASSEWVQETQYF
TRBD1,12,TRBJ1-2,.,TRBV9,TGTGCCAGCAGCCCGCAGGGGGATGGCTACACCTTC,CASSPQGDGYTF
TRBD1,18,TRBJ1-5,once,TRBV19,TGTGCCAGCAACCCCGGAGCGCGGGACAGTGCGGGCAATCAGCCCCAGCATTTT,CASNPGARDSAGNQPQHF
.,12,TRBJ2-7,.,TRBV11-2,TGTGCCAGCAGCTCGACAGCTTACGAGCAGTACTTC,CASSSTAYEQYF
TRBD2,16,TRBJ2-1,.,TRBV6-1,TGTGCCAGCAGTGGACTAGCGGGAGAGTACTACAATGAGCAGTTCTTC,CASSGLAGEYYNEQFF
.,16,TRBJ1-2,.,TRBV7-2,TGTGCCAGCAGCTTAATGCCGCGGGGAGCTAACTATGGCTACACCTTC,CASSLMPRGANYGYTF
TRBD1,16,TRBJ2-3,.,TRBV9,TGTGCCAGCAGCCTCCAGACAGGGGCGTTCTCAGATACGCAGTATTTT,CASSLQTGAFSDTQYF
.,15,TRBJ1-3,.,TRBV19,TGTGCCAGTAGGGAATCCGGGACATTTGGAAACACCATATATTTT,CASRESGTFGNTIYF
.,11,TRBJ2-7,.,TRBV20-1,TGCAGTGCTAGAGATCCCTACGAGCAGTACTTC,CSARDPYEQYF
.,13,TRBJ2-5,few,TRBV12-3/TRBV12-4,TGTGCCAGCAGCCCTGACATTTTTGTCACCCAGTACTTC,CASSPDIFVTQYF
TRBD2,15,TRBJ2-5,.,TRBV10-3,TGTGCCATCAGTGATCTCCGGGAGGGGAAGGAGACCCAGTACTTC,CAISDLREGKETQYF
TRBD2,14,TRBJ2-7,.,TRBV30,TGTGCCTGGAGTGTAGCGGGAGACGGCTACGAGCAGTACTTC,CAWSVAGDGYEQYF
TRBD2,18,TRBJ2-3,.,TRBV10-3,TGTGCCATCAGTGTACCAATTCAGACTAGCGGGAACACAGATACGCAGTATTTT,CAISVPIQTSGNTDTQYF
.,12,TRBJ2-7,.,TRBV5-8,TGTGCCAGCAGCCCCCGACAGATTTACTTCGACTTC,CASSPRQIYFDF
.,12,TRBJ1-2,.,TRBV5-5,TGTGCCAGCAGCTTGGCCGACTATGGCTACACCTTC,CASSLADYGYTF
.,15,TRBJ1-3,.,TRBV6-1,TGTGCCAGCAGTGAATTCCTGAGGGTGGAAAACACCATATATTTT,CASSEFLRVENTIYF
TRBD2,18,TRBJ2-3,.,TRBV5-6,TGTGCCAGCAGCTTGGCCGGTAGGACTAGCATTAGCACAGATACGCAGTATTTT,CASSLAGRTSISTDTQYF
.,15,TRBJ1-5,.,TRBV6-5,TGTGCCAGCAGTTCTGAGACAGGCCTGCGGGGAACCCAGCATTTT,CASSSETGLRGTQHF
TRBD1,14,TRBJ1-2,.,TRBV2,TGTGCCAGCAAATACACGGGACAGGGGGGAGGCTACACCTTC,CASKYTGQGGGYTF
TRBD2,14,TRBJ2-4,.,TRBV6-5,TGTGCCAGCAGTTATCAGCCTAGCGGAAACATTCAGTACTTC,CASSYQPSGNIQYF
.,17,TRBJ2-7,.,TRBV7-8,TGTGCCAGCAGCCGTGGGGGGATCCGGGACGGACACTACGAGCAGTACTTC,CASSRGGIRDGHYEQYF
.,16,TRBJ2-3,once,TRBV4-1,TGCGCCAGCAGCCGCGGCCTCCCGGCTAGCACAGATACGCAGTATTTT,CASSRGLPASTDTQYF
.,14,TRBJ1-6,few,TRBV9,TGTGCCAGCAGCGTAGACCTTAGGAATTCACCCCTCCACTTT,CASSVDLRNSPLHF
.,10,TRBJ2-1,once,TRBV2,TGTGCCAGCAGCGAGACGTGGCAGTTCTTC,CASSETWQFF
.,12,TRBJ2-7,.,TRBV7-2,TGTGCCAGCAGCTTACTGATGGGTGAGCAGTACTTC,CASSLLMGEQYF
.,16,TRBJ1-3,.,TRBV4-2,TGTGCCAGCAGCCAAGTTTCAGGGGCTGTTAGAAACACCATATATTTT,CASSQVSGAVRNTIYF
TRBD2,15,TRBJ2-1,.,TRBV5-1,TGCGCCAGCAGCTTGGTCGTTAGCGGGAAGAATGAGCAGTTCTTC,CASSLVVSGKNEQFF
.,16,TRBJ2-7,once,TRBV7-2,TGTGCCAGCAGCTTAAGGTGGGCGGGTACACGGGGCGAGCAGTACTTC,CASSLRWAGTRGEQYF
.,15,TRBJ2-1,.,TRBV9,TGTGCCAGCAGCGTAGATCGTAGCCCTGACAATGAGCAGTTCTTC,CASSVDRSPDNEQFF
.,12,TRBJ2-2,.,TRBV7-2,TGTGCCAGCAGCTTGCTTGACGGGGAGCTGTTTTTT,CASSLLDGELFF
TRBD1,16,TRBJ2-2,few,TRBV19,TGTGCCAGTAGTTCGCCCGGGACAGGCTTCACCGGGGAGCTGTTTTTT,CASSSPGTGFTGELFF
.,13,TRBJ1-2,few,TRBV15,TGTGCCACCAGCCTGACGGGTGCCTATGGCTACACCTTC,CATSLTGAYGYTF
.,14,TRBJ1-5,.,TRBV2,TGTGCCAGCAGTGAAGACGGGACTTATCAGCCCCAGCATTTT,CASSEDGTYQPQHF
.,14,TRBJ1-2,.,TRBV19,TGTGCCAGTAACCCTTCCGGGACGATGTATGGCTACACCTTC,CASNPSGTMYGYTF
.,14,TRBJ1-5,.,TRBV19,TGTGCCAGTAGTTCCCGGGCCCATTCCCAGCCCCAGCATTTT,CASSSRAHSQPQHF
.,11,TRBJ1-2,.,TRBV20-1,TGCAGTGCTAGTAACTCCCTCCGGGCTTTCTTC,CSASNSLRAFF
TRBD1,15,TRBJ2-7,.,TRBV7-2,TGTGCCAGCAGCTTAGTGGGACAGGGGACCTACGAGCAGTACTTC,CASSLVGQGTYEQYF
.,15,TRBJ2-7,.,TRBV7-2,TGTGCCAGCAGCTTAGGGTTGCATAACTCCTACGAGCAGTACTTC,CASSLGLHNSYEQYF
TRBD1,15,TRBJ1-2,few,TRBV5-1,TGCGCCAGCAGCTGGGGGACAGGTTTAGACTATGGCTACACCTTC,CASSWGTGLDYGYTF
.,14,TRBJ2-7,.,TRBV2,TGTGCCAACCGCCCAAGGGATAATTTCTACGAGCAGTACTTC,CANRPRDNFYEQYF
.,17,TRBJ2-7,.,TRBV11-3,TGTGCCAGCAGCGCCCCCCTGGGGGTACTCCCTTCCTACGAGCAGTACTTC,CASSAPLGVLPSYEQYF
.,16,TRBJ1-5,.,TRBV3-1/TRBV3-2,TGTGCCAGCAGCCAAGGTTGGGGGGGCGGCGATCAGCCCCAGCATTTT,CASSQGWGGGDQPQHF
.,14,TRBJ2-7,.,TRBV5-6,TGTGCCAGCAGCTTGGACAGGATAACCTACGAGCAGTACTTC,CASSLDRITYEQYF